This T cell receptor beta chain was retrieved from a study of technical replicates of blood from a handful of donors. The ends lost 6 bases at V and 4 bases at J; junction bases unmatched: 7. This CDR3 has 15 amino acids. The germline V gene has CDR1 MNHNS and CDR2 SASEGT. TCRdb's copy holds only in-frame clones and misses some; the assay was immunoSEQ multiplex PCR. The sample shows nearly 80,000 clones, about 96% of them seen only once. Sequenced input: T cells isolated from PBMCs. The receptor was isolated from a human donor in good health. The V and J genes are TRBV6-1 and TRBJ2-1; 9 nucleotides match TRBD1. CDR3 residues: CASRFDRGGYNEQFF. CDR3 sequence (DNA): TGTGCCAGCAGGTTTGACAGGGGGGGATACAATGAGCAGTTCTTC.